This T cell receptor beta chain came from a study of T cell clusters in autoimmune cytopenias. General study results and limits: Clustering suggested that physiological T cell clusters were missing in primary autoimmune cytopenia patients.

This clonotype is classed as medium-sized by frequency. Its cognate antigen is unknown. Each sample's input was approximately 270 ng genomic DNA, some 38,000 genome equivalents. TRB was amplified by touch-down multiplex PCR, primer pools A and B combined. Following a re-call of the multiplex PCR reads, TCRdb has one entry per CDR3 protein and lacks DNA. The sample is made up of about 2,000 distinct CDR3 sequences, and the top ten hold roughly 31% of it. CDR1 LNHDA and CDR2 SQIVND come from the germline V gene (reference sequence). This CDR3 region has 15 residues. Sequencing was done on a sample of peripheral blood. This sequence was found in a human donor with an autoimmune cytopenia or autoimmune hepatitis (not recorded which). The chain links TRBV19 to TRBJ1-5. CDR3 sequence reads: CASSIGDYGNQPQHF.